Described below is a single TCR beta chain sequence and its context. The sample belongs to a study of Ad26.COV2.S vaccination and SARS-CoV-2 variants. Treatment defined: around 19 received Ad26.COV2.S at low or high dose, single or two shots; 5 received placebo; per-sample allocation not given. Repertoires come from day 63 after the first vaccine or placebo injection. TCRdb's copy holds only in-frame clones and misses some; the assay was immunoSEQ multiplex PCR. Of approximately 500,000 clones in the sample, roughly 85% were seen once. This CDR3 is 16 amino acids long. Germline CDR1 SGHTA, CDR2 FQGNSA. The germline V and J ends were trimmed by 4 bases and 1 base, with 15 bases remaining between them.

This material consisted of peripheral blood, taken in a trial of Ad26.COV2.S vaccine versus placebo. The chain uses TRBV7-2 and TRBJ2-3; D is ambiguous. The receptor was isolated from a person aged 18 to 65 who received the Ad26.COV2.S COVID-19 vaccine or a placebo. The CDR3 reads CASSSGSRDGTDTQYF. In DNA, the CDR3 is TGTGCCAGCAGCTCCGGCTCAAGAGACGGCACAGATACGCAGTATTTT.